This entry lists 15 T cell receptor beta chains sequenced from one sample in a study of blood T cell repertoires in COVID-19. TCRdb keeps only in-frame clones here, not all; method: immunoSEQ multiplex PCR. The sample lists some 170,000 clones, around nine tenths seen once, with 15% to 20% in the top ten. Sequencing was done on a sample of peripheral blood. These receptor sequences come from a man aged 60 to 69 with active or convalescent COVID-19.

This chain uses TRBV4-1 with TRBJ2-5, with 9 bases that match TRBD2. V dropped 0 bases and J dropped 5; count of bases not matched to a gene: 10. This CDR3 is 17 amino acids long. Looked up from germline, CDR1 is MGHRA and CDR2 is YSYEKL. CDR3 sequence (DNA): TGCGCCAGCAGCCAAGATCCCGCGGGGGGGCGAAGGGAGACCCAGTACTTC. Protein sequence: CASSQDPAGGRRETQYF.

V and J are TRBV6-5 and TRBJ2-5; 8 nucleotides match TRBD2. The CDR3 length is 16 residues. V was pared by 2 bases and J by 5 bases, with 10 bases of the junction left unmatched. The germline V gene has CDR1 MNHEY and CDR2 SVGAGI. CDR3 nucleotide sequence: TGTGCCAGCAGTTACCATTTTTCGGGGGGGGGCGAGACCCAGTACTTC. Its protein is CASSYHFSGGGETQYF.

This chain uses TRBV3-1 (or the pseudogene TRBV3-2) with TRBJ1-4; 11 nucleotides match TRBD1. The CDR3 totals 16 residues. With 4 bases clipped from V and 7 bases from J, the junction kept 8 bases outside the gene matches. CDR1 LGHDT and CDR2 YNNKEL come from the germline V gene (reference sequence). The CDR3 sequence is CASSPLAGQGVEKLFF. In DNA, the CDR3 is TGTGCCAGCAGCCCTTTGGCGGGACAGGGGGTTGAAAAACTGTTTTTT.

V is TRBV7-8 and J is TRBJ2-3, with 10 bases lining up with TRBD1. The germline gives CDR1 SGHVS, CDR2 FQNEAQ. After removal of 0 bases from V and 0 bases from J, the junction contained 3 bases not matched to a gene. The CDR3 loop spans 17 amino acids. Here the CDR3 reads CASSLAGQGISTDTQYF. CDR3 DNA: TGTGCCAGCAGCTTAGCGGGACAGGGGATTAGCACAGATACGCAGTATTTT.

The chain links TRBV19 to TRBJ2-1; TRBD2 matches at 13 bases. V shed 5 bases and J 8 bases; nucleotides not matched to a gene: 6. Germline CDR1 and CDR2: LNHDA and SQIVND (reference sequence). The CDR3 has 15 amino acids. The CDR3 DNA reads TGTGCCAGTAGTCTCGGACTAGCGGGAGCGGATGAGCAGTTCTTC. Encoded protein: CASSLGLAGADEQFF.

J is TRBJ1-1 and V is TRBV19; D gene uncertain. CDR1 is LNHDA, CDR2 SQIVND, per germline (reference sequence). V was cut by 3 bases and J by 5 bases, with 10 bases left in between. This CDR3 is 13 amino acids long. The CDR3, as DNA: TGTGCCAGTAGTATGGCCGGGGTGACTGAAGCTTTCTTT. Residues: CASSMAGVTEAFF.

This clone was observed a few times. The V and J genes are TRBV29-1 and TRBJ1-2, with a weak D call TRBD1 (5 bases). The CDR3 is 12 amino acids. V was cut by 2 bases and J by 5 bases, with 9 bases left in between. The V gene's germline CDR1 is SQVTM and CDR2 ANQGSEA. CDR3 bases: TGCAGCGTTGAACAGGGAGGGTATGGCTACACCTTC. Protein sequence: CSVEQGGYGYTF.

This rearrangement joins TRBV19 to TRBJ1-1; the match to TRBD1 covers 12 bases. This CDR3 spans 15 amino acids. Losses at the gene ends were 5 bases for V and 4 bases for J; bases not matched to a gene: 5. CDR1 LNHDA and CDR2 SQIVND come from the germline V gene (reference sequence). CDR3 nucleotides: TGTGCCAGTAGTCCGGGACAGGGGGCGATCACTGAAGCTTTCTTT. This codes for CASSPGQGAITEAFF.

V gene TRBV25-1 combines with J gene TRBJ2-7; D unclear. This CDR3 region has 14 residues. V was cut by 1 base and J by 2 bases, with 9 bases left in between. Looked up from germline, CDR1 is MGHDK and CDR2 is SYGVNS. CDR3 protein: CASSEWHSTYEQYF. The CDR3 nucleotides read TGTGCCAGCAGTGAATGGCACAGTACCTACGAGCAGTACTTC.

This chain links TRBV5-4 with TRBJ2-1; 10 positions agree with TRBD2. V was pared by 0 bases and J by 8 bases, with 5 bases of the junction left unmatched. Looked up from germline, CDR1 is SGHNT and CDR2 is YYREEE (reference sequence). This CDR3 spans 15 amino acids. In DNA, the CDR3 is TGTGCCAGCAGCTTGGAGAGCGGGGGGGCTCATGAGCAGTTCTTC. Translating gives CASSLESGGAHEQFF.

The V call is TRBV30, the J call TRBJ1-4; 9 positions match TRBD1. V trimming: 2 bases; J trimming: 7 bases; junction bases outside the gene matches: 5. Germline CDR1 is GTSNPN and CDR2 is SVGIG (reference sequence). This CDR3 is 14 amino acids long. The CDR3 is CAWSPGQGGEKLFF. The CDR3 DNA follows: TGTGCCTGGAGTCCGGGACAGGGAGGTGAAAAACTGTTTTTT.

For the CDR3, the DNA is TGCGCCAGCTCGTACGGAGAATACTACGAGCAGTACTTC. Translating gives CASSYGEYYEQYF. V and J are TRBV10-1 and TRBJ2-7; D remains ambiguous. From germline, CDR1 is WNHNN and CDR2 SYGVQD (reference sequence). The CDR3 has 13 amino acids. V shed 8 bases and J shed 3 bases, with 14 bases lying between them.

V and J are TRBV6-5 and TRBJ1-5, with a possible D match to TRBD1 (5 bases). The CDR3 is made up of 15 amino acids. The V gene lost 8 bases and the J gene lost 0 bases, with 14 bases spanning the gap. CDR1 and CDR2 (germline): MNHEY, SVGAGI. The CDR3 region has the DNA TGTGCCAGCCTTCCCGGGGGGAATAGCAATCAGCCCCAGCATTTT. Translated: CASLPGGNSNQPQHF.

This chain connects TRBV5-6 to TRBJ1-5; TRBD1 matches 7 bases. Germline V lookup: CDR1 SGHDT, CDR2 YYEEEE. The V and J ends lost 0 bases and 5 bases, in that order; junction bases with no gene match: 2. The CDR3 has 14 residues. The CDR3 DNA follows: TGTGCCAGCAGCTTGGGGACAGGATATCAGCCCCAGCATTTT. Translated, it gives CASSLGTGYQPQHF.

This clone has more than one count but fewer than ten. The CDR3 sequence: CASQGGYRGSYGYTF. The CDR3 DNA is TGTGCCAGCCAAGGGGGTTACAGGGGAAGCTATGGCTACACCTTC. The chain links TRBV19 to TRBJ1-2; 7 nucleotides agree with TRBD1. The trim removed 9 bases at V and 4 bases at J, leaving 14 bases unmatched. CDR3 size: 15 residues. From germline, CDR1 is LNHDA and CDR2 SQIVND (reference sequence).